A selection of T cell receptor beta chains follows, all from one sample in a study of T cell responses to AZD1222 COVID-19 vaccine. Data came from immunoSEQ multiplex PCR; TCRdb stores just in-frame clones and leaves some out. The table has 100,000 or so clones, approximately 86% seen once. The sample was peripheral blood, taken on day 0 of AZD1222 vaccination. These receptors were taken from an adult in good health. The CDR3 runs from the conserved cysteine through the conserved F or W. Each record gives: J gene, clone size, V gene, D gene, CDR3 DNA, CDR3 protein. A D gene is named only where the DNA matches it firmly. Size is stated for part of the rows, as once, few or many counts, or as a class when the clone is expanded.

TRBJ2-5 NA TRBV5-5 NA TGTGCCAGCAGCTTGGGAAGCCCCCAAGAGACCCAGTACTTC CASSLGSPQETQYF
TRBJ2-7 NA TRBV19 NA TGTGCCAGTAGTATTACGGATGGATACGAGCAGTACTTC CASSITDGYEQYF
TRBJ2-7 NA TRBV6-2/TRBV6-3 NA TGTGCCAGCAGTTATAAAGTGCGGTCCTACGAGCAGTACTTC CASSYKVRSYEQYF
TRBJ1-5 NA TRBV19 NA TGTGCCAGTAGGCACTACAGGGGCAATCAGCCCCAGCATTTT CASRHYRGNQPQHF
TRBJ1-1 NA TRBV6-4 NA TGTGCCAGCAGTGAGCTAGGAGGGACTGAAGCTTTCTTT CASSELGGTEAFF
TRBJ1-3 few TRBV27 NA TGTGCCAGCAGTCCGACGGTGAGCTCTGGAAACACCATATATTTT CASSPTVSSGNTIYF
TRBJ1-1 NA TRBV28 NA TGTGCCAGCAGTCCGCCGGGACATTTGAACACTGAAGCTTTCTTT CASSPPGHLNTEAFF
TRBJ2-4 NA TRBV7-9 NA TGTGCCAGCAGCGTGGTAATGGGCAAAAACATTCAGTACTTC CASSVVMGKNIQYF
TRBJ1-3 once TRBV21-1 NA TGTGCCAACCTAAGCCCGGAAAAGGGAAACACCATATATTTT CANLSPEKGNTIYF
TRBJ2-1 NA TRBV28 NA TGTGCCAGCAGTTTATTGGATAAGGGGTACAATGAGCAGTTCTTC CASSLLDKGYNEQFF
TRBJ1-1 NA TRBV6-5 NA TGTGCCAGCAGTTACTCGAGGGCCCCCTATGGTGAAGCTTTCTTT CASSYSRAPYGEAFF
TRBJ1-1 NA TRBV4-1 TRBD1 TGCGCCAGCGGGACAGGGGGCGAAATGGAGGCTTTCTTT CASGTGGEMEAFF
TRBJ2-2 few TRBV7-9 NA TGTGCCAGCAGCTTAGGAGGGGCCGGGGAGCTGTTTTTT CASSLGGAGELFF
TRBJ2-1 NA TRBV19 TRBD2 TGTGCCAGTAGTAAGCTAGCGGGAGGGTACAATGAGCAGTTCTTC CASSKLAGGYNEQFF
TRBJ2-7 NA TRBV19 NA TGTGCCAGTAGCCCAGGCCACCAGCGGCCAGAGAACTACGAGCAGTACTTC CASSPGHQRPENYEQYF
TRBJ1-2 NA TRBV6-2/TRBV6-3 TRBD1 TGTGCCAGCAGTTACGGGACAGCGAACTATGGCTACACCTTC CASSYGTANYGYTF
TRBJ2-7 NA TRBV14 NA TGTGCCAGCAGTGGGGACCCGGGGAGCCCCTACGAGCAGTACTTC CASSGDPGSPYEQYF
TRBJ1-1 NA TRBV23-1 NA TGCGCCAGCAGTCAACACCAAGGGACGGTGAACACTGAAGCTTTCTTT CASSQHQGTVNTEAFF
TRBJ1-1 once TRBV10-3 NA TGTGCCATCAGTGAGTTCGGGACAAGGCCGGAGAACACTGAAGCTTTCTTT CAISEFGTRPENTEAFF
TRBJ2-3 medium-sized TRBV29-1 TRBD1 TGCAGCGTTGTAACAGGGGCCACCACAGATACGCAGTATTTT CSVVTGATTDTQYF
TRBJ2-7 once TRBV11-2 NA TGTGCCAGCAGCCCGGGGCGGGGTAGCTCCTACGAGCAGTACTTC CASSPGRGSSYEQYF
TRBJ2-5 once TRBV28 NA TGTGCCAGCAGTTTAGTTGACTCACGTTACCAAGAGACCCAGTACTTC CASSLVDSRYQETQYF
TRBJ1-2 NA TRBV30 NA TGTGCCTGGAGTGTACAGTCTGGGAGGGGGTATGGCTACACCTTC CAWSVQSGRGYGYTF
TRBJ1-3 NA TRBV21-1 NA TGTGCCAGCAGCAAAGGTCCCAGGGGGGGACCCCTACTCCCCTCTGGAAACACCATATATTTT CASSKGPRGGPLLPSGNTIYF
TRBJ1-6 NA TRBV2 NA TGTGCCAGCAGGGAGGGGTCAGGGCGGTACTCACCCCTCCACTTT CASREGSGRYSPLHF
TRBJ2-1 NA TRBV14 NA TGTGCCAGCAGCCAAGAGTGGGGTGAGCAGTTCTTC CASSQEWGEQFF
TRBJ2-1 NA TRBV5-1 TRBD1 TGCGCCAGCAGCCCCCGACAGGGCAATGAGCAGTTCTTC CASSPRQGNEQFF
TRBJ2-7 NA TRBV3-1/TRBV3-2 NA TGTGCCAGCACCCGCCGTGGATCCTACGAGCAGTACTTC CASTRRGSYEQYF
TRBJ2-7 NA TRBV28 TRBD1 TGTGCCAGCAGTGAAACAGGGGGCTACGAGCAGTACTTC CASSETGGYEQYF
TRBJ1-5 NA TRBV19 NA TGTGCCAGTGGAGATGGAGACAATCAGCCCCAGCATTTT CASGDGDNQPQHF
TRBJ1-1 NA TRBV29-1 NA TGCAGCGTTGACTTTGGGGGGCCATACACGAACACTGAAGCTTTCTTT CSVDFGGPYTNTEAFF
TRBJ1-2 NA TRBV12-3/TRBV12-4 NA TGTGCCAGCAGTTCGACAGGCGGCTATGGCTACACCTTC CASSSTGGYGYTF
TRBJ2-7 NA TRBV7-9 NA TGTGCCAGCAGCCCCAAGGCACTAGCACCTGAGGGGCGCTACGAGCAGTACTTC CASSPKALAPEGRYEQYF
TRBJ1-5 NA TRBV4-1 NA TGCGCCAGCAGCCAAGCCCCTGGGAGGGAAAATCAGCCCCAGCATTTT CASSQAPGRENQPQHF
TRBJ1-2 NA TRBV19 NA TGTGCCAGTAGTATGGACCGGGACGGTAGAACTAGGAACTATGGCTACACCTTC CASSMDRDGRTRNYGYTF
TRBJ1-2 NA TRBV3-1/TRBV3-2 NA TGTGCCAGCAGCCAAGAAGGCGGGACCGGGTGGGGTGGCTACACCTTC CASSQEGGTGWGGYTF